The present T cell receptor beta chain was sequenced within a study of T cells in Graves' hyperthyroidism and ophthalmopathy. Study-wide background: Once the initial diagnosis was made, peripheral blood was obtained before any treatment.

Using RNA transcripts as the source, TCR beta CDR3 regions were amplified. Carried out on the TCR CDR3, a first-round RT-PCR used the HTBI primer set. TCRdb re-analysed the multiplex PCR reads in MiXCR, keeping a single row per CDR3 protein. Among 300,000 to 450,000 distinct CDR3 sequences, approximately 15% were seen once, and the ten largest hold 8% to 13%. This clonotype was observed a few times. Hyperthyroidism of Graves' type that showed no ophthalmopathy progression within 18 months was stable. Patients aged 18 to 65 had newly diagnosed hyperthyroidism lasting under 2 months. Every diagnosis used clinical symptoms, serum thyroxine and TRAb, thyroid ultrasound and orbital computed tomography. V shed 2 bases, J shed 6 bases, and the junction held 1 base outside the gene matches. This CDR3 is built from 12 residues. Germline lookup yields CDR1 SGHRS and CDR2 YFSETQ.

This rearrangement joins TRBV5-1 to TRBJ2-5; 7 nucleotides agree with TRBD1. The sequence came from an older woman with Graves' hyperthyroidism. The sequenced sample was blood. The CDR3 sequence is CASSLRGQTQYF. Written as DNA, the CDR3 is TGCGCCAGCAGCTTAAGGGGGCAGACCCAGTACTTC.